What follows are 23 T cell receptor beta chains derived from one specimen sequenced in a study of coeliac disease. Repertoires were generated with immunoSEQ multiplex PCR, while TCRdb's copy carries only in-frame clones and drops some. The sample has 6,500 or so clones, about 71% seen once. Sequenced material: lamina propria lymphocytes from the gut. The receptors derive from a man aged 45 to 65 with active celiac disease.

This clone occurred a few times. V gene TRBV5-4 combines with J gene TRBJ2-5; TRBD2 matches 7 bases. V dropped 0 bases and J dropped 2; count of bases not matched to a gene: 1. The CDR3 runs 14 residues. Germline CDR1 is SGHNT and CDR2 is YYREEE (reference sequence). The CDR3 DNA follows: TGTGCCAGCAGCTTGGTTAGCGGGCAAGAGACCCAGTACTTC. This gives the protein CASSLVSGQETQYF.

CDR3 coding DNA: TGTGCCAGCAGTGAAAGGGGAGGGCGGGACATTCAGTACTTC. This gives the protein CASSERGGRDIQYF. The chain combines TRBV6-1 with TRBJ2-4; 7 bases align to TRBD2. Unmatched junction bases numbered 6, after V lost 2 bases and J lost 8 bases. In germline, CDR1 is MNHNS, CDR2 SASEGT. The CDR3 has 14 residues.

This clone has a handful of counts. V is TRBV28 and J is TRBJ1-6; unclear D gene. Germline values: CDR1 MDHEN, CDR2 SYDVKM. V was shortened by 1 base and J by 4 bases, with 11 bases between the two germline ends. The CDR3 extends over 16 amino acids. For the CDR3, the DNA is TGTGCCAGCAGTTTATACCCCGGAGCGTATAATTCACCCCTCCACTTT. The encoded protein is CASSLYPGAYNSPLHF. Looking up the rest from reference TRBV28 and TRBJ1-6 gives the full variable domain: DVKVTQSSRYLVKRTGEKVFLECVQDMDHENMFWYRQDPGLGLRLIYFSYDVKMKEKGDIPEGYSVSREKKERFSLILESASTNQTSMYLCASSLYPGAYNSPLHFGNGTRLTVT.

J is TRBJ2-7 and V is TRBV11-2; 7 bases fit TRBD2. The CDR3 is 17 amino acids. V shed 5 bases, J shed 0 bases, and the junction held 13 bases outside the gene matches. CDR1 is SGHAT, CDR2 FQNNGV, per germline. The CDR3 reads CASSLTGAGSLSYEQYF. CDR3 in DNA: TGTGCCAGCAGCCTTACGGGAGCGGGGTCCCTCTCCTACGAGCAGTACTTC.

This chain joins TRBV9 and TRBJ2-2; the D gene is possibly TRBD2 (5 bases). Per the germline V gene, CDR1 is SGDLS and CDR2 is YYNGEE. The CDR3 is 17 residues long. Trimming shortened V by 1 base and J by 1 base, and 14 bases separated the two germline ends. CDR3 sequence: CASSVTGNFLNTGELFF. CDR3 DNA: TGTGCCAGCAGCGTAACGGGGAACTTCCTGAACACCGGGGAGCTGTTTTTT.

J is TRBJ1-1 and V is TRBV4-1, with 10 nucleotides matching TRBD1. V dropped 4 bases and J dropped 4; count of bases not matched to a gene: 18. The CDR3 is made up of 19 amino acids. CDR1 and CDR2 from the germline V gene are MGHRA and YSYEKL. The CDR3 DNA reads TGCGCCAGCAGCCCCCGACAGGGGGCACCCGACCCAATGAGCACTGAAGCTTTCTTT. Its translation: CASSPRQGAPDPMSTEAFF.

The chain has TRBV29-1 and TRBJ2-7; 10 positions agree with TRBD1. V shed 4 bases and J 6 bases; nucleotides not matched to a gene: 15. In germline, CDR1 is SQVTM, CDR2 ANQGSEA. The CDR3 has 16 amino acids. CDR3 DNA sequence: TGCAGCGTTGGGGGTACCGGGACAGGGGCTCGGATCGAGCAGTACTTC. Its protein product is CSVGGTGTGARIEQYF.

The J gene is TRBJ2-1, the V gene TRBV5-1; weak D call: TRBD2 (5 bases). V was cut by 2 bases and J by 10 bases, with 7 bases left in between. This CDR3 is built from 11 residues. Looked up from germline, CDR1 is SGHRS and CDR2 is YFSETQ. The CDR3 spells CASSFLAEQFF. The CDR3 DNA is TGCGCCAGCAGCTTCTTAGCGGAGCAGTTCTTC. The whole variable domain, remainder taken from reference TRBV5-1 and TRBJ2-1, is KAGVTQTPRYLIKTRGQQVTLSCSPISGHRSVSWYQQTPGQGLQFLFEYFSETQRNKGNFPGRFSGRQFSNSRSEMNVSTLELGDSALYLCASSFLAEQFFGPGTRLTVL.

V is TRBV7-2 and J is TRBJ2-5; D possibly corresponds to TRBD1 (6 bases). Trimming removed 4 bases from V and 2 bases from J, with 14 bases in between. Germline V lookup: CDR1 SGHTA, CDR2 FQGNSA. This CDR3 is built from 15 residues. The CDR3 protein is CASSWLTGRQETQYF. The CDR3 DNA reads as TGTGCCAGCAGCTGGCTGACAGGCCGTCAAGAGACCCAGTACTTC.

This clone was seen a single time. V is TRBV6-5 and J is TRBJ1-6; D perhaps matches TRBD1 (6 bases). There are 15 residues in the CDR3. Trimming left V 6 bases short and J 4 bases short, with 13 bases between. The germline V gene encodes CDR1 MNHEY and CDR2 SVGAGI. DNA for the CDR3: TGTGCCAGCAGCAGAGACAGGACATATAATTCACCCCTCCACTTT. Translated, it gives CASSRDRTYNSPLHF.

The chain uses TRBV5-8 and TRBJ1-2; D not certain. Germline CDR1 is SGHTS and CDR2 is YDEGEE. This CDR3 spans 16 amino acids. Trimming removed 0 bases at V and 6 bases at J, with 18 bases between. The CDR3 here is CASSLARTSDRDGYTF. The CDR3 coding sequence is TGTGCCAGCAGCTTGGCCCGTACCTCAGATCGGGATGGCTACACCTTC.

V gene TRBV12-5 combines with J gene TRBJ2-3, with 7 bases that match TRBD2. CDR1 and CDR2 from the germline V gene are LGHNT and FRNRAP. V was pared by 1 base and J by 8 bases, with 0 bases of the junction left unmatched. This CDR3 comprises 12 residues. The CDR3 DNA reads as TGTGCTAGTGGTTTGGGGGGGGGTACGCAGTATTTT. Its protein product is CASGLGGGTQYF.

Judged by abundance, this clone is medium-sized. The CDR3 region is CASGPGQGNYNEQFF. The DNA for the CDR3 is TGTGCTAGTGGTCCCGGACAGGGGAATTACAATGAGCAGTTCTTC. The chain carries TRBV12-5 and TRBJ2-1, with 9 bases aligning to TRBD1. The CDR3 length is 15 residues. CDR1 and CDR2 (germline): LGHNT, FRNRAP. V lost 5 bases and J lost 4; bases outside the gene matches: 6.

This clone was seen only a few times. The V call is TRBV4-3, the J call TRBJ2-1, with D maybe TRBD1 (6 bases). V dropped 0 bases and J dropped 6 bases, with 15 bases sitting between them. Germline V lookup: CDR1 LGHNA, CDR2 YSLEER. This CDR3 has 16 residues. Written as DNA, the CDR3 is TGCGCCAGCAGCCAAGATGTCAGGGGTTTGGTCAATGAGCAGTTCTTC. This codes for CASSQDVRGLVNEQFF.

As DNA, the CDR3 is TGTGCCAGCAGTGAAATACAGGTCAACATGGCTTTCTTT. Its protein is CASSEIQVNMAFF. The chain joins TRBV6-1 to TRBJ1-1, with TRBD1 as a possible D gene (5 bases). Between the trimmed V and J ends, which lost 2 bases and 11 bases, there was a span of 15 bases. The CDR3 loop spans 13 amino acids. Germline CDR1 reads MNHNS; CDR2 reads SASEGT.

This chain connects TRBV7-8 to TRBJ1-6; 8 bases align to TRBD1. Germline V gene lookup returns CDR1 SGHVS and CDR2 FQNEAQ. V lost 5 bases and J lost 0; bases outside the gene matches: 6. The CDR3 is 17 amino acids. CDR3 sequence (DNA): TGTGCCAGCAGCGAAACGACAGGGGTCTCCTATAATTCACCCCTCCACTTT. Protein product: CASSETTGVSYNSPLHF.

J is TRBJ1-1 and V is TRBV30; TRBD1 matches 9 bases. The CDR3 extends over 13 amino acids. In germline, CDR1 is GTSNPN, CDR2 SVGIG (reference sequence). This chain's CDR3 is CAGTGLSHTEAFF. The CDR3 DNA is TGTGCTGGGACAGGGCTAAGTCACACTGAAGCTTTCTTT. Together with reference TRBV30 and TRBJ1-1, the CDR3 gives the full variable domain: SQTIHQWPATLVQPVGSPLSLECTVEGTSNPNLYWYRQAAGRGLQLLFYSVGIGQISSEVPQNLSASRPQDRQFILSSKKLLLSDSGFYLCAGTGLSHTEAFFGQGTRLTVV.

The V call is TRBV28, the J call TRBJ1-2; TRBD1 is a possible D gene (5 bases). The germline V gene encodes CDR1 MDHEN and CDR2 SYDVKM. The V gene lost 6 bases and the J gene lost 4 bases, with 15 bases spanning the gap. This CDR3 comprises 14 residues. The CDR3, as DNA: TGTGCCAGCAGCTCCCGGGGGGTGGTCTATGGCTACACCTTC. Translating it yields CASSSRGVVYGYTF.

Only a few counts were recorded for this clone. The chain combines TRBV2 with TRBJ1-1; D is perhaps TRBD1 (6 bases). In germline, CDR1 is SNHLY, CDR2 FYNNEI. V was trimmed by 8 bases and J by 1 base, leaving 11 bases between them. This CDR3 comprises 13 residues. The CDR3 DNA reads TGTGCCAGCCACGGACAGCCGAACACTGAAGCTTTCTTT. As protein: CASHGQPNTEAFF.

V is TRBV5-4 and J is TRBJ2-2; 10 nucleotides match TRBD2. The CDR3 has 17 residues. V lost 0 bases to trimming and J lost 4 bases; unmatched junction nucleotides: 6. CDR1 and CDR2 (germline): SGHNT, YYREEE (reference sequence). CDR3 sequence: CASSLGAGGRRTGELFF. In DNA form, the CDR3 reads TGTGCCAGCAGCTTGGGAGCGGGAGGGCGTCGCACCGGGGAGCTGTTTTTT.

The CDR3 DNA follows: TGCGCCAGCAGCCAGACAGTGGCTCTTCACGAGCAGTACTTC. It translates to CASSQTVALHEQYF. This chain uses TRBV5-1 with TRBJ2-7, with D perhaps matching TRBD1 (5 bases). The germline CDR1 and CDR2 sequences are SGHRS and YFSETQ. V was cut by 4 bases and J by 5 bases, with 16 bases left in between. CDR3 length: 14 residues.

The rearrangement links TRBV27 to TRBJ2-3; 16 bases match TRBD2. Germline assignment: CDR1 MNHEY and CDR2 SMNVEV (reference sequence). Trimming cost V 2 bases and J 4 bases; bases outside gene matches: 9. This CDR3 contains 19 residues. CDR3 DNA sequence: TGTGCCAGCAGTTTAGGACCTGTCGGGACTAGCGGGAGGGCAGATACGCAGTATTTT. It specifies CASSLGPVGTSGRADTQYF.

The CDR3 loop reads CASSPHALNTEAFF. In DNA form, the CDR3 reads TGTGCCAGCAGCCCCCATGCGTTGAACACTGAAGCTTTCTTT. This sequence joins TRBV11-1 and TRBJ1-1; D not certain. The length of the CDR3 is 14 residues. The V gene's germline CDR1 is SGHAT and CDR2 FQDESV (reference sequence). With 5 bases removed from V and 0 bases from J, the gap between germline ends came to 10 bases.